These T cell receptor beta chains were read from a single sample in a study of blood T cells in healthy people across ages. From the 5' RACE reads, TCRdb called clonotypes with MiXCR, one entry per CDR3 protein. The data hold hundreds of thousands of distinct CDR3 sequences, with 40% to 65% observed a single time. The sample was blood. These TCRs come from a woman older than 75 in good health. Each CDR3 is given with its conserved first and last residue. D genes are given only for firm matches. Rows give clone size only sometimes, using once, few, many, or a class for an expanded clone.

CASSPRRLPTDTQYF	TGTGCCAGCAGCCCTCGCCGACTACCTACAGATACGCAGTATTTT	TRBJ2-3	15	TRBV3-1	.	.
CASSSVRGPGDTQYF	TGCGCCAGCAGCTCGGTCAGGGGGCCGGGAGATACGCAGTATTTT	TRBJ2-3	15	TRBV5-1	TRBD1	.
CAGSARGSPHGQFF	TGTGCCGGCAGTGCCCGGGGGTCCCCCCATGGGCAGTTCTTC	TRBJ2-1	14	TRBV12-3/TRBV12-4	.	once
CASSPRAGTVYSNQPQHF	TGTGCCAGCAGTCCTCGGGCAGGGACAGTGTATAGCAATCAGCCCCAGCATTTT	TRBJ1-5	18	TRBV6-1	TRBD1	few
CASSEGAGDAYEQYF	TGTGCCAGCAGCGAAGGGGCAGGAGACGCCTACGAGCAGTACTTC	TRBJ2-7	15	TRBV7-2	.	.
CSTRGSYEQYF	TGCAGTACTCGGGGGTCCTACGAGCAGTACTTC	TRBJ2-7	11	TRBV20-1	.	.
CTSSLCRVPDTQYF	TGTACCAGCAGCTTATGTAGGGTGCCAGATACGCAGTATTTT	TRBJ2-3	14	TRBV7-8	.	.
CASSSGQGASDTQYF	TGTGCCAGCAGCTCGGGACAGGGGGCATCAGATACGCAGTATTTT	TRBJ2-3	15	TRBV5-6	TRBD1	many
CASSSKIPDRFLFTGELFF	TGCGCCAGCAGCTCAAAAATCCCCGACAGATTCCTTTTCACCGGGGAGCTGTTTTTT	TRBJ2-2	19	TRBV5-1	.	few
CASSLGFVGQGYNEQFF	TGTGCCAGCAGTTTAGGATTCGTGGGACAGGGGTACAATGAGCAGTTCTTC	TRBJ2-1	17	TRBV6-6	TRBD1	many
CASSLVSPRYNSPLHF	TGCGCCAGCAGCTTGGTAAGCCCGCGGTATAATTCACCCCTCCACTTT	TRBJ1-6	16	TRBV5-1	.	few
CASSLFREGQPQHF	TGTGCCAGCAGCTTATTTAGGGAGGGTCAGCCCCAGCATTTT	TRBJ1-5	14	TRBV7-9	.	few
CSVVTGTPNHQETQYF	TGCAGCGTTGTAACCGGGACACCGAACCACCAAGAGACCCAGTACTTC	TRBJ2-5	16	TRBV29-1	.	once
CASNWGPNTEAFF	TGTGCCAGCAATTGGGGGCCGAACACTGAAGCTTTCTTT	TRBJ1-1	13	TRBV6-1	.	few
CASSPVRDNEQFF	TGTGCCAGCAGCCCAGTTCGCGATAATGAGCAGTTCTTC	TRBJ2-1	13	TRBV7-3	.	many
CSASRGEFYNEQFF	TGCAGTGCTAGTCGCGGGGAATTCTACAATGAGCAGTTCTTC	TRBJ2-1	14	TRBV20-1	.	.
CASSPRRGSGPSTDTQYF	TGTGCCAGCAGCCCGAGACGGGGGTCAGGACCTAGCACAGATACGCAGTATTTT	TRBJ2-3	18	TRBV7-9	.	.
CSARRGTSGRPLYNEQFF	TGCAGTGCTAGGCGCGGGACTAGCGGGAGGCCTCTCTACAATGAGCAGTTCTTC	TRBJ2-1	18	TRBV20-1	TRBD2	few
CASSSEGGYTEAFF	TGTGCCAGCAGTTCCGAAGGGGGGTACACTGAAGCTTTCTTT	TRBJ1-1	14	TRBV6-1	.	.
CASSFRTGDQPQHF	TGTGCCAGCAGCTTCAGGACAGGGGATCAGCCCCAGCATTTT	TRBJ1-5	14	TRBV27	TRBD1	few
CASSPLAEETQYF	TGTGCCAGCAGCCCACTAGCGGAAGAGACCCAGTACTTC	TRBJ2-5	13	TRBV6-2/TRBV6-3	TRBD2	many
CSVGTAPQYF	TGCAGCGTAGGGACAGCCCCCCAGTACTTC	TRBJ2-7	10	TRBV29-1	TRBD1	.
CSVRAVQETQYF	TGCAGCGTTCGAGCGGTCCAAGAGACCCAGTACTTC	TRBJ2-5	12	TRBV29-1	.	many
CASSVAGGRSDNEQFF	TGTGCCAGCAGCGTAGCTGGGGGACGCAGTGACAATGAGCAGTTCTTC	TRBJ2-1	16	TRBV9	.	.
CASKSVGANGYGYTF	TGTGCCAGCAAGTCCGTGGGGGCTAACGGCTATGGCTACACCTTC	TRBJ1-2	15	TRBV27	.	.
CASSILAGEGTGELFF	TGTGCCAGTAGTATACTAGCGGGCGAGGGGACCGGGGAGCTGTTTTTT	TRBJ2-2	16	TRBV19	TRBD2	few
CASSDNGQGGRQYF	TGTGCCAGCAGTGATAACGGACAGGGGGGAAGACAGTACTTC	TRBJ2-7	14	TRBV2	TRBD1	.